This entry lists 7 T cell receptor beta chains sequenced from one sample in a study of CD8 T cells in ankylosing spondylitis. MiXCR, run by TCRdb on the 5' RACE reads, gives a single entry per CDR3 protein. The sample has 200,000 to 250,000 distinct CDR3 sequences; 10% are singletons. Sequencing was carried out using blood, either unsorted or a sorted T cell fraction (not recorded which). These receptors were obtained from a male donor with ankylosing spondylitis or in good health (not recorded which).

This clonotype was seen repeatedly, ten times or more. The chain combines TRBV10-3 with TRBJ1-3, with D maybe TRBD1 (5 bases). V was shortened by 3 bases and J by 0 bases, with 9 bases between the two germline ends. Germline CDR1 is ENHRY and CDR2 is SYGVKD. This CDR3 spans 15 amino acids. CDR3 loop: CAISDPQGSGNTIYF. CDR3 DNA sequence: TGTGCCATCAGTGATCCGCAGGGCTCTGGAAACACCATATATTTT.

This clonotype was counted many times. The chain links TRBV5-6 to TRBJ2-7; no clear D gene. V lost 2 bases to trimming and J lost 1 base, with 10 bases between them. Germline V gives CDR1 SGHDT, CDR2 YYEEEE. The CDR3 is 14 amino acids. As DNA, the CDR3 is TGTGCCAGCAGCTTAGGTCCGTCGTCCTACGAGCAGTACTTC. Translation: CASSLGPSSYEQYF.

This clonotype was counted many times. The rearrangement links TRBV7-9 to TRBJ2-1; 11 bases map to TRBD2. Germline V CDR1 and CDR2: SEHNR, FQNEAQ (reference sequence). The CDR3 has 16 amino acids. V shed 5 bases and J 3 bases; nucleotides not matched to a gene: 6. The CDR3 spells CASSPLAGEIYNEQFF. CDR3 sequence (DNA): TGTGCCAGCAGCCCACTAGCGGGAGAAATCTACAATGAGCAGTTCTTC.

The sample holds many counts of this clonotype. The chain employs TRBV18 and TRBJ1-1; D gene uncertain. The CDR3 extends over 14 amino acids. Trimming cost V 6 bases and J 3 bases, with 14 bases left between them. Germline CDR1 reads KGHSH; CDR2 reads LQKENI. CDR3 residues: CASSSGQDYTEAFF. In nucleotides, the CDR3 is TGTGCCAGCTCCTCCGGGCAGGATTACACTGAAGCTTTCTTT.

Written as DNA, the CDR3 is TGTGCCAGCAGCTTAGCTGCAGGGGTGAACACTGAAGCTTTCTTT. Its protein product is CASSLAAGVNTEAFF. The chain employs TRBV7-2 and TRBJ1-1, with a weak D call TRBD1 (6 bases). The CDR3 spans 15 residues. The V gene lost 0 bases and the J gene lost 0 bases, with 8 bases spanning the gap. Germline lookup yields CDR1 SGHTA and CDR2 FQGNSA.

The chain has TRBV4-2 and TRBJ2-7; D is possibly TRBD2 (5 bases). The germline V gene encodes CDR1 LGHNA and CDR2 YNFKEQ. The CDR3 sequence is 15 residues long. V dropped 1 base and J dropped 4 bases, with 14 bases sitting between them. The CDR3 DNA reads as TGTGCCAGCAGCCAAGTCAGTGGGAGTTGGTACGAGCAGTACTTC. This translates into CASSQVSGSWYEQYF.

With regard to this clonotype: A much bigger clone sits one base away, suggesting this may be a read error. The CDR3 nucleotides are TGTGCCAGCAGCCACATAAGAGGGTCTGCACCTAACAATGAGCAGTTCTTC. This translates into CASSHIRGSAPNNEQFF. The V call is TRBV14, the J call TRBJ2-1; weak D call: TRBD2 (5 bases). Per germline, CDR1 SGHDN and CDR2 FVKESK. V lost 3 bases, J lost 5 bases, and 20 bases lay in between. This CDR3 region has 17 residues.